This TCR beta chain emerged from a study of T cell repertoires in cytomegalovirus infection. Across the study: CMV infection and matching HLA type were both indicated by public TCR beta signatures.

TCRdb re-analysed the reads in MiXCR, keeping a single row per CDR3 protein. The sample has 900,000 to 950,000 distinct CDR3 sequences; 30% to 40% are singletons. Study observations and caveats: Adding up the frequency of public TCR beta families identified people who carried CMV plus the relevant HLA. In two of eight donors, the top clonotype was HLA-C-restricted CMV-specific.

On this clonotype itself: Its specificity is unknown.

This sample comprised cultured CD8+ T cells from PBMCs, obtained from culture after CMV antigen stimulation. This receptor was taken from a human donor in good health (CMV status not recorded). Some clones in this sample may be carry-over from other donors' samples.

In DNA, the CDR3 is TGTGCCAGCAGAGCCGGTCCCCACGTTTACGAGCAGTACGTC. Encoded protein: CASRAGPHVYEQYV. V and J are TRBV6-2 or TRBV6-3 and TRBJ2-7, with unresolved D. The CDR3 contains 14 residues. The germline V gene has CDR1 MNHEY and CDR2 SVGEGT. V gave up 6 bases and J gave up 4 bases, with 16 bases separating them.